The clone carrying this T cell receptor beta chain was recorded a few times. This specimen comes from a study of cytomegalovirus exposure and HLA in healthy donors. Amplification used 60 Vbeta primers and 13 Jbeta primers. TCRdb's copy holds only in-frame clones and misses some; the assay was immunoSEQ multiplex PCR. The sample contains about 120,000 clones, 15% to 20% of which appear only once. The material sequenced was PBMCs. The sequence was obtained from a female donor in good health and CMV-seropositive.

CDR3 loop: CASSQDLGTGRDGYTF. DNA for the CDR3: TGCGCCAGCAGCCAAGATCTGGGGACAGGGAGAGATGGCTACACCTTC. The chain employs TRBV4-3 and TRBJ1-2; 9 positions agree with TRBD1. After removal of 0 bases from V and 6 bases from J, the junction contained 8 bases not matched to a gene. The CDR3 is 16 amino acids. Germline CDR1 is LGHNA and CDR2 is YSLEER.